Reported below is one TCR beta chain. The sample originates from a study of blood T cell repertoires in COVID-19. Study information: T cells, B-cell-depleted T cells, or PBMCs supplied cDNA or gDNA.

Authors' analysis steps: Nucleated cell counts were estimated from reference gene primer amplification. Only in-frame clones appear in the TCRdb table, and some are missing; sequencing was by immunoSEQ multiplex PCR. D and trimming come from the DNA, and the V and J calls and clone size come from that table. The sample consists of some 200,000 clones, approximately 87% of them appearing once. The source is a man aged 40-49 years with active or convalescent COVID-19. Sequencing input: peripheral blood.

This CDR3 reads CAWSAASSYNEQFF. DNA of the CDR3: TGTGCCTGGAGTGCTGCCAGTTCCTACAATGAGCAGTTCTTC. V gene TRBV30 combines with J gene TRBJ2-1; no clear D gene. From germline, CDR1 is GTSNPN and CDR2 SVGIG (reference sequence). The CDR3 extends over 14 amino acids. The ends were cut back, 1 base at V and 1 base at J, with 8 bases in the middle.